Presented here are 9 T cell receptor beta chains from one specimen sequenced in a study of blood T cell repertoires in COVID-19. Using immunoSEQ multiplex PCR, the repertoire was profiled, and TCRdb retains in-frame clones only, with some absent. The sample carries fewer than 250,000 clones, just under 85% recorded once. Sample: peripheral blood. These receptors all come from a woman aged 60 to 75 with active or convalescent COVID-19.

The chain joins TRBV19 to TRBJ1-5; possible D gene TRBD1, 5 bases. V was cut by 6 bases and J by 6 bases, with 15 bases left in between. CDR1 LNHDA and CDR2 SQIVND come from the germline V gene (reference sequence). The CDR3 extends over 14 amino acids. The CDR3 DNA is TGTGCCAGTAGGGGTGCAGGGTATAGTCAGCCCCAGCATTTT. Protein product: CASRGAGYSQPQHF.

This chain joins TRBV9 and TRBJ1-1, with D unclear. This CDR3 has 14 residues. V lost 0 bases and J 4 bases, leaving 10 bases between the germline ends. Germline V CDR1 and CDR2: SGDLS, YYNGEE. The CDR3 region has the DNA TGTGCCAGCAGCGTAGGGAGGGAGGGCACTGAAGCTTTCTTT. This encodes CASSVGREGTEAFF.

The chain couples TRBV18 to TRBJ1-6; D is undetermined. CDR1 and CDR2 (germline): KGHSH, LQKENI. V was pared by 0 bases and J by 14 bases, with 17 bases between. The CDR3 consists of 15 residues. CDR3 nucleotides: TGTGCCAGCTCACCACCGACCCTCCCGAGAGGAGCCCTCCACTTT. Amino acid sequence: CASSPPTLPRGALHF.

The chain uses TRBV29-1 and TRBJ2-4, with TRBD2 matching 11 bases. This CDR3 has 14 amino acids. V was clipped by 6 bases and J by 8 bases; unmatched bases: 9. Germline V gene lookup returns CDR1 SQVTM and CDR2 ANQGSEA. The CDR3 DNA sequence: TGCAGCGTCTCCCGTCTACTAGCGGGAGACATTCAGTACTTC. Translation: CSVSRLLAGDIQYF.

This rearrangement joins TRBV7-9 to TRBJ2-1, with D possibly being TRBD2 (6 bases). Trimming stripped 5 bases from V and 6 bases from J, with 11 bases between. The CDR3 has 13 amino acids. The V gene's germline CDR1 is SEHNR and CDR2 FQNEAQ (reference sequence). The CDR3 region has the DNA TGTGCCAGCAGCCCCTGGACTATCAATGAGCAGTTCTTC. It codes for CASSPWTINEQFF.

This clone showed up just once. This chain's CDR3 is CATSDADRAPSYNEQFF. The CDR3 DNA reads TGTGCCACCAGTGATGCTGACAGGGCCCCCTCTTACAATGAGCAGTTCTTC. V and J are TRBV24-1 and TRBJ2-1; 7 bases agree with TRBD1. Trimming at V came to 3 bases and at J to 4 bases, leaving 11 bases not matched to a gene. Germline V gives CDR1 KGHDR, CDR2 SFDVKD. The CDR3 runs to 17 residues.

The rearrangement uses TRBV3-1 (or the pseudogene TRBV3-2) and TRBJ2-1, with 8 bases aligning to TRBD1. The CDR3 spans 18 residues. The V gene end was trimmed by 1 base and the J gene end by 4 bases; junction bases not matched to a gene: 12. Germline loops: CDR1 LGHDT, CDR2 YNNKEL (reference sequence). Written as DNA, the CDR3 is TGTGCCAGCAGCCAAGCAAGCCGAGGCCAGGGGGCTTACAATGAGCAGTTCTTC. Translation gives CASSQASRGQGAYNEQFF.

This clone has just one count. This sequence joins TRBV5-4 and TRBJ1-1; 9 bases fit TRBD1. The CDR3 length is 15 residues. With V trimmed by 3 bases and J by 0 bases, 3 bases remained unmatched. Looked up from germline, CDR1 is SGHNT and CDR2 is YYREEE (reference sequence). CDR3 DNA sequence: TGTGCCAGCAGCTACCGGACAGGGGTGAACACTGAAGCTTTCTTT. This sequence encodes CASSYRTGVNTEAFF.

The chain is built from TRBV25-1 and TRBJ2-3; 11 nucleotides match TRBD2. The CDR3 length is 16 residues. Germline loops: CDR1 MGHDK, CDR2 SYGVNS. J was trimmed by 3 bases and V by 5 bases; bases with no gene match: 7. CDR3 protein: CASSHELAGVTDTQYF. CDR3 in DNA: TGTGCCAGCAGTCACGAACTAGCGGGAGTAACAGATACGCAGTATTTT.